Below are 23 T cell receptor beta chains sequenced from a single sample in a study of a mutant IDH1 vaccine in newly diagnosed glioma. No antigen is known for these receptors. Only in-frame clones appear in the TCRdb table, and some are missing; sequencing was by immunoSEQ multiplex PCR. The sample lists 30,000 to 35,000 clones; around 87% were seen once. This sample's time point: week 47, end of study. Each vaccine dose was 300 ug of mutant IDH1 20-mer peptide, with topical imiquimod. The sequencing used PBMCs, collected from a glioma patient whose treatment included an IDH1 peptide vaccine. These receptors were taken from a woman aged 30 to 39 with glioma.

The V gene is TRBV30, the J gene TRBJ2-2; D unresolved. V was trimmed by 1 base and J by 7 bases, leaving 22 bases between them. CDR3 length: 17 residues. The germline V gene has CDR1 GTSNPN and CDR2 SVGIG (reference sequence). The CDR3 DNA reads TGTGCCTGGAGTGGTAATTTATGGGCACCTGATGGCGGGGAGCTGTTTTTT. It codes for CAWSGNLWAPDGGELFF. The full variable domain, rest sourced from reference TRBV30 and TRBJ2-2, is SQTIHQWPATLVQPVGSPLSLECTVEGTSNPNLYWYRQAAGRGLQLLFYSVGIGQISSEVPQNLSASRPQDRQFILSSKKLLLSDSGFYLCAWSGNLWAPDGGELFFGEGSRLTVL.

The V call is TRBV5-5, the J call TRBJ2-3; no clear D gene. CDR1 is SGHKS, CDR2 YYEKEE, per germline (reference sequence). The V gene lost 4 bases and the J gene lost 0 bases, with 6 bases spanning the gap. CDR3 size: 13 residues. This chain's CDR3 is CASSPDSTDTQYF. In DNA form, the CDR3 reads TGTGCCAGCAGCCCGGACAGCACAGATACGCAGTATTTT.

On this clone itself: Other DNA sequences in the sample encode the same CDR3. V is TRBV6-5 and J is TRBJ1-2; D is ambiguous. Trimming took 0 bases from V and 3 from J, leaving 5 bases between them. The CDR3 loop spans 13 amino acids. The germline V gene has CDR1 MNHEY and CDR2 SVGAGI. The CDR3 DNA follows: TGTGCCAGCAGTTACTCGGGTGACTATGGCTACACCTTC. Translating it yields CASSYSGDYGYTF.

The CDR3 nucleotides are TGTGCCAGCAGTGATCTGGACAATGAGCAGTTCTTC. Amino acid sequence: CASSDLDNEQFF. The chain is built from TRBV25-1 and TRBJ2-1; D uncertain. The germline V gene has CDR1 MGHDK and CDR2 SYGVNS. V was shortened by 3 bases and J by 5 bases, with 5 bases between the two germline ends. The CDR3 spans 12 residues.

This clone was seen once. V usage is TRBV7-8 and J usage is TRBJ2-1; no definite D call. CDR1 and CDR2 (germline): SGHVS, FQNEAQ. The length of the CDR3 is 15 residues. Trimming took 4 bases from V and 4 from J, leaving 14 bases between them. CDR3 in DNA: TGTGCCAGCAGCTCTCAATCCCAAAATTACAATGAGCAGTTCTTC. This gives the protein CASSSQSQNYNEQFF.

In its sample, this clone was seen once. The genes are TRBV5-1 and TRBJ2-3; 7 nucleotides align to TRBD2. Germline CDR1 reads SGHRS; CDR2 reads YFSETQ. V was pared by 3 bases and J by 0 bases, with 10 bases of the junction left unmatched. This CDR3 region has 17 residues. The CDR3 reads CASSSLGGGFSTDTQYF. The CDR3 nucleotides are TGCGCCAGCAGCTCCCTGGGCGGGGGTTTTAGCACAGATACGCAGTATTTT.

V gene TRBV5-6 combines with J gene TRBJ1-6; the match to TRBD1 covers 9 bases. Germline CDR1 SGHDT, CDR2 YYEEEE. Unmatched junction bases numbered 3, after V lost 2 bases and J lost 6 bases. The CDR3 runs 15 residues. The CDR3 DNA is TGTGCCAGCAGCTTAAGACAGGGGGTTAATTCACCCCTCCACTTT. This encodes CASSLRQGVNSPLHF.

The CDR3 DNA is TGTGCCAGCAGCCAAGATAGGGTGAGGGGAGAGACCCAGTACTTC. As protein: CASSQDRVRGETQYF. This chain joins TRBV14 and TRBJ2-5; D tentatively fits TRBD1 or TRBD2 (5 bases each). CDR3 length: 15 residues. The V gene lost 0 bases and the J gene lost 4 bases, with 12 bases spanning the gap. Germline assignment: CDR1 SGHDN and CDR2 FVKESK.

This clone has only one observation. The chain has TRBV29-1 and TRBJ1-4; D call uncertain. Trimming removed 7 bases at V and 3 bases at J, with 6 bases between. Per germline, CDR1 SQVTM and CDR2 ANQGSEA. This CDR3 is 11 amino acids long. The CDR3 loop reads CSGESNEKLFF. The CDR3 region has the DNA TGCAGCGGAGAGTCTAATGAAAAACTGTTTTTT. Together with reference TRBV29-1 and TRBJ1-4, the CDR3 gives the full variable domain: SAVISQKPSRDICQRGTSLTIQCQVDSQVTMMFWYRQQPGQSLTLIATANQGSEATYESGFVIDKFPISRPNLTFSTLTVSNMSPEDSSIYLCSGESNEKLFFGSGTQLSVL.

V usage is TRBV29-1 and J usage is TRBJ1-2; 7 nucleotides agree with TRBD1. The CDR3 consists of 12 residues. Germline CDR1 reads SQVTM; CDR2 reads ANQGSEA. After removal of 6 bases from V and 4 bases from J, the junction contained 5 bases not matched to a gene. CDR3 bases: TGCAGCGTCAGACAGGGATCCTATGGCTACACCTTC. Translation gives CSVRQGSYGYTF.

This chain joins TRBV18 and TRBJ1-1; D is unresolved. This CDR3 region has 12 residues. Between the trimmed V and J ends, which lost 4 bases and 1 base, there was a span of 4 bases. The V gene's germline CDR1 is KGHSH and CDR2 LQKENI. The CDR3 DNA is TGTGCCAGCTCACTATCGAACACTGAAGCTTTCTTT. It codes for CASSLSNTEAFF.

The rearrangement links TRBV6-5 to TRBJ2-7, with D possibly being TRBD1 or TRBD2 (5 bases each). Trimming removed 2 bases from V and 3 bases from J, with 11 bases in between. Germline-derived CDR1 and CDR2 are MNHEY and SVGAGI. The CDR3 has 14 amino acids. The CDR3 bases are TGTGCCAGCAGTTACCCGGGACGGATCTACGAGCAGTACTTC. The encoded protein is CASSYPGRIYEQYF.

The count of this clone is one. This sequence joins TRBV6-6 and TRBJ2-1; possible D gene TRBD1, 6 bases. V shed 8 bases and J shed 10 bases, with 21 bases lying between them. CDR1 is MNHNY and CDR2 is SVGAGI in the germline V gene (reference sequence). This CDR3 is built from 14 residues. The CDR3 loop is CASYREGPLLEQFF. Here the CDR3 DNA reads TGTGCCAGCTACAGGGAAGGGCCCCTCCTAGAGCAGTTCTTC.

This clone has just one count. The V and J genes are TRBV30 and TRBJ2-3, with 10 bases lining up with TRBD2. The CDR3 is 14 residues long. Germline CDR1 and CDR2: GTSNPN and SVGIG (reference sequence). After removal of 1 base from V and 4 bases from J, the junction contained 2 bases not matched to a gene. The CDR3 here is CAWSAAGGADTQYF. For the CDR3, the DNA is TGTGCCTGGAGTGCAGCGGGGGGGGCAGATACGCAGTATTTT.

The rearrangement uses TRBV7-9 and TRBJ2-5, with D possibly TRBD2 on 6 matching bases. CDR1 SEHNR and CDR2 FQNEAQ come from the germline V gene (reference sequence). V was clipped by 5 bases and J by 5 bases, with 18 bases between them. CDR3 length equals 15 residues. CDR3 protein: CASSPPGSLRETQYF. CDR3 nucleotides: TGTGCCAGCAGCCCGCCCGGGAGCCTCCGGGAGACCCAGTACTTC.

The chain joins TRBV19 to TRBJ1-2; D gene unclear. This CDR3 region has 13 residues. V was trimmed by 3 bases and J by 5 bases, leaving 10 bases between them. Germline V gene sequence: CDR1 LNHDA, CDR2 SQIVND (reference sequence). CDR3 DNA sequence: TGTGCCAGTAGTATTGAGTCCTATTATGGCTACACCTTC. Translation: CASSIESYYGYTF.

The chain couples TRBV6-6 to TRBJ2-1; D is perhaps TRBD2 (5 bases). Trimming left V 5 bases short and J 2 bases short, with 16 bases between. Germline CDR1 reads MNHNY; CDR2 reads SVGAGI (reference sequence). This CDR3 is built from 16 residues. This CDR3 is CASSAYGSSAYNEQFF. The CDR3 DNA reads TGTGCCAGCAGTGCCTACGGTAGTAGCGCCTACAATGAGCAGTTCTTC.

DNA of the CDR3: TGTGCCAGCAGCCCCCTCGGCGAGCAGTACTTC. It translates to CASSPLGEQYF. The chain has TRBV7-9 and TRBJ2-7; D is undetermined. This CDR3 has 11 residues. The V end lost 5 bases, the J end lost 6 bases, and 8 bases lay between the germline ends. CDR1 is SEHNR and CDR2 is FQNEAQ in the germline V gene (reference sequence).

This clone was seen just once. This rearrangement joins TRBV19 to TRBJ1-2, with D possibly TRBD1 on 5 matching bases. The V end was cut by 5 bases, the J end by 7 bases, with 17 bases between. The CDR3 extends over 14 amino acids. The germline CDR1 and CDR2 sequences are LNHDA and SQIVND (reference sequence). CDR3 sequence reads: CASSGRATGGGYTF. The CDR3 region has the DNA TGTGCCAGTAGTGGTCGGGCCACTGGGGGTGGCTACACCTTC.

The chain is built from TRBV7-2 and TRBJ1-2; TRBD1 might be the D (5 bases). V lost 4 bases to trimming and J lost 7 bases, with 13 bases between them. Germline CDR1 is SGHTA and CDR2 is FQGNSA. CDR3 length equals 13 residues. CDR3 in amino acids: CASSSAGGGGYTF. The CDR3 nucleotides are TGTGCCAGCAGCTCCGCCGGGGGGGGTGGCTACACCTTC.

The V and J genes are TRBV4-1 and TRBJ2-3; TRBD2 is a possible D gene (6 bases). Trimming shortened V by 1 base and J by 2 bases, and 19 bases separated the two germline ends. CDR1 is MGHRA and CDR2 is YSYEKL in the germline V gene. The CDR3 covers 18 residues. CDR3 region: CASSQGPQPGTATDTQYF. CDR3 DNA: TGCGCCAGCAGCCAAGGTCCGCAGCCGGGGACTGCCACAGATACGCAGTATTTT.

The chain carries TRBV10-3 and TRBJ1-6; possibly TRBD1 for D (5 bases). Trimming removed 3 bases from V and 9 bases from J, with 15 bases in between. The CDR3 is 15 amino acids. The germline CDR1 and CDR2 sequences are ENHRY and SYGVKD. The CDR3 bases are TGTGCCATCAGTGATACAGGAGGGTCGGGTTCACCCCTCCACTTT. Amino acid sequence: CAISDTGGSGSPLHF.

The V call is TRBV27, the J call TRBJ1-6; 8 bases map to TRBD1. V lost 3 bases to trimming and J lost 10 bases; unmatched junction nucleotides: 8. This CDR3 has 15 amino acids. Germline V lookup: CDR1 MNHEY, CDR2 SMNVEV (reference sequence). CDR3 sequence: CASSFPGGAESPLHF. CDR3 nucleotides: TGTGCCAGCAGTTTTCCAGGGGGCGCGGAATCACCCCTCCACTTT.